This T cell receptor beta chain is from a study of early T cells in non-severe SARS-CoV-2 infection. Study in general: The sequenced material was bulk RNA from unsorted whole blood, and its chains were unpaired. Whole-study results and caveats: Matches to VDJdb favored anti-spike CD8 responses and missed private and CD4 specificities.

As part of library construction, unique molecular identifiers were attached to individual cDNA molecules. MiXCR, run by TCRdb on the 5' RACE reads, gives a single entry per CDR3 protein. The sample holds about 60,000 distinct CDR3 sequences, around 6% seen once. Notes on this clonotype: The antigen remains unidentified.

Trimming shortened V by 5 bases and J by 4 bases, and 29 bases separated the two germline ends. Germline loops: CDR1 DFQATT, CDR2 SNEGSKA (reference sequence). The CDR3 has 18 amino acids. The sample was whole blood. The source of this sequence is an adult who was a healthcare worker with PCR-confirmed SARS-CoV-2 infection or an uninfected control (not recorded which). The V call is TRBV20-1, the J call TRBJ1-2; D might be TRBD1 (6 bases). CDR3 sequence reads: CSASPPSSQGRIGYGYTF. The CDR3 DNA is TGCAGTGCTTCTCCACCTTCCTCCCAGGGGCGAATCGGCTATGGCTACACCTTC.